This TCR beta chain was recovered during a study of cytomegalovirus exposure and HLA in healthy donors. Looking at the study overall: Findings of an earlier analysis included more than 90 million unique TCR beta sequences from some 180 million T cells. HLA-typed donors were the source of approximately 85 million unique TCRs, which an early data release held. Out of approximately 400 genotyped donors, about 84% belonged to the Caucasian-associated ancestry cluster.

V shed 5 bases, J shed 5 bases, and the junction held 7 bases outside the gene matches. CDR1 is SGHTA and CDR2 is FQGTGA in the germline V gene. The CDR3 runs 14 residues. The PCR was carried out with 60 Vbeta primers and 13 Jbeta primers. Using immunoSEQ multiplex PCR, the repertoire was profiled, and TCRdb retains in-frame clones only, with some absent. The data hold about 170,000 clones, with 82% observed a single time. The chain carries TRBV7-3 and TRBJ2-5; 8 bases are a match to TRBD2. The sequence was collected from a male donor in good health and CMV-seronegative. Sequencing was done on a sample of PBMCs. The CDR3 here is CASSTGTSLETQYF. For the CDR3, the DNA is TGTGCCAGCAGCACAGGGACTAGTCTTGAGACCCAGTACTTC.